Listed here are 18 T cell receptor beta chains from one sample, sequenced in a study of T cells in Graves' hyperthyroidism and ophthalmopathy. It was RNA transcripts that yielded the amplified TCR beta CDR3 regions. The TCR CDR3 first-round RT-PCR relied on the HTBI primer set. TCRdb re-analysed the multiplex PCR reads in MiXCR, keeping a single row per CDR3 protein. The sample lists 300,000 to 500,000 distinct CDR3 sequences, more than 12% occurring once. The sequenced sample consisted of blood. The receptors here all came from a man aged 50-60 years with Graves' ophthalmopathy.

This clonotype was observed many times. The chain uses TRBV4-1 and TRBJ2-7; D is perhaps TRBD2 (6 bases). Germline V gene data show CDR1 as MGHRA and CDR2 as YSYEKL. This CDR3 region has 15 residues. Deletions cut 1 base from V and 5 bases from J, with 15 bases between. CDR3 loop: CASSQAAHRENEQYF. DNA of the CDR3: TGCGCCAGCAGCCAAGCAGCGCACCGGGAGAACGAGCAGTACTTC.

This clonotype was recorded at least ten times. The chain couples TRBV27 to TRBJ2-1, with D perhaps being TRBD1 or TRBD2 (5 bases each). The germline gives CDR1 MNHEY, CDR2 SMNVEV (reference sequence). V lost 7 bases and J 3 bases, leaving 13 bases between the germline ends. The CDR3 is 14 residues long. The CDR3 sequence is CASTGSGRYNEQFF. The DNA of the CDR3 is TGTGCCAGCACAGGGAGTGGGCGCTACAATGAGCAGTTCTTC.

DNA for the CDR3: TGTGCCAGCAGCCTTCAGGGAATAGTCAATGAGCAGTTCTTC. Its protein is CASSLQGIVNEQFF. The chain couples TRBV7-3 to TRBJ2-1; TRBD1 is a possible D gene (5 bases). Looked up from germline, CDR1 is SGHTA and CDR2 is FQGTGA. CDR3 size: 14 residues. V lost 5 bases and J 6 bases, leaving 14 bases between the germline ends.

This clonotype was recorded many times. CDR3 coding DNA: TGTGCCAGCAGCGCCGCCCGTATGCGTAATTCACCCCTCCACTTT. Protein product: CASSAARMRNSPLHF. The chain employs TRBV9 and TRBJ1-6, with no clear D. Trimming left V 3 bases short and J 6 bases short, with 13 bases between. CDR1 and CDR2 from the germline V gene are SGDLS and YYNGEE. The CDR3 covers 15 residues.

This clonotype was picked up many times. The V call is TRBV7-9, the J call TRBJ2-1; 7 bases agree with TRBD1. The length of the CDR3 is 15 residues. Trimming removed 3 bases from V and 2 bases from J; junction bases left unmatched: 4. CDR1 is SEHNR, CDR2 FQNEAQ, per germline (reference sequence). Written as DNA, the CDR3 is TGTGCCAGCAGCTTCCCGGGACAGACCTACAATGAGCAGTTCTTC. It codes for CASSFPGQTYNEQFF.

The chain uses TRBV2 and TRBJ1-5, with 7 bases that match TRBD1. This CDR3 is built from 12 residues. Germline CDR1 and CDR2: SNHLY and FYNNEI. V dropped 6 bases and J dropped 6; count of bases not matched to a gene: 2. In nucleotides, the CDR3 is TGTGCCAGCAGCCAGGGGGTTCAGCCCCAGCATTTT. Translating gives CASSQGVQPQHF. Variable domain in full (rest from reference TRBV2 and TRBJ1-5): EPEVTQTPSHQVTQMGQEVILRCVPISNHLYFYWYRQILGQKVEFLVSFYNNEISEKSEIFDDQFSVERPDGSNFTLKIRSTKLEDSAMYFCASSQGVQPQHFGDGTRLSIL.

This clonotype was seen at least ten times. In DNA, the CDR3 is TGTGCCAGCAGCTCCACACAGACTAATCAGCCCCAGCATTTT. Protein: CASSSTQTNQPQHF. The gene calls are TRBV7-9 and TRBJ1-5; D gene ambiguous. Trimming pared 4 bases from V and 4 bases from J, leaving 11 bases between. Per germline, CDR1 SEHNR and CDR2 FQNEAQ (reference sequence). This CDR3 is built from 14 residues.

This clonotype was observed at least ten times. The gene calls are TRBV11-2 and TRBJ2-1; 7 nucleotides match TRBD1. This CDR3 comprises 14 residues. Germline V gives CDR1 SGHAT, CDR2 FQNNGV. J was trimmed by 5 bases and V by 3 bases; bases with no gene match: 4. CDR3 residues: CASSLGQINNEQFF. CDR3 in DNA: TGTGCCAGCAGCTTGGGACAGATAAACAATGAGCAGTTCTTC.

DNA for the CDR3: TGCAGTGCTCCCTCGAGACAGACCTACAATGAGCAGTTCTTC. The encoded protein is CSAPSRQTYNEQFF. V and J are TRBV20-1 and TRBJ2-1; a possible D gene is TRBD1 (5 bases). The CDR3 covers 14 residues. CDR1 and CDR2 (germline): DFQATT, SNEGSKA (reference sequence). Trimming removed 5 bases from V and 2 bases from J, with 13 bases in between.

The chain links TRBV9 to TRBJ1-1; TRBD1 might be the D (5 bases). CDR3 length: 14 residues. Germline-derived CDR1 and CDR2 are SGDLS and YYNGEE. The ends were cut back, 4 bases at V and 4 bases at J, with 14 bases in the middle. The CDR3 spells CASSSTSGGTEAFF. The CDR3 DNA reads TGTGCCAGCAGCTCCACTTCGGGGGGCACTGAAGCTTTCTTT.

This clonotype showed up many times. The V call is TRBV5-1, the J call TRBJ1-2; D is perhaps TRBD1 (5 bases). Between the trimmed V and J ends, which lost 3 bases and 4 bases, there was a span of 10 bases. This CDR3 spans 13 amino acids. The germline gives CDR1 SGHRS, CDR2 YFSETQ. CDR3 nucleotide sequence: TGCGCCAGCAGCTCAGGACACGTCTATGGCTACACCTTC. It translates to CASSSGHVYGYTF.

V is TRBV28 and J is TRBJ1-5, with 11 bases aligning to TRBD1. This CDR3 contains 13 residues. Germline V gene lookup returns CDR1 MDHEN and CDR2 SYDVKM. V gave up 10 bases and J gave up 6 bases; unmatched junction bases: 5. The CDR3: CAIGQGASQPQHF. CDR3 coding DNA: TGTGCCATAGGACAGGGGGCTTCTCAGCCCCAGCATTTT. The complete variable domain, with remaining parts taken from reference TRBV28 and TRBJ1-5, reads DVKVTQSSRYLVKRTGEKVFLECVQDMDHENMFWYRQDPGLGLRLIYFSYDVKMKEKGDIPEGYSVSREKKERFSLILESASTNQTSMYLCAIGQGASQPQHFGDGTRLSIL.

This clonotype was seen ten or more times. The chain carries TRBV24-1 and TRBJ1-1; TRBD1 might be the D (5 bases). Germline loops: CDR1 KGHDR, CDR2 SFDVKD. CDR3 length: 15 amino acids. V was clipped by 3 bases and J by 5 bases, with 15 bases between them. This CDR3 is CATSDPQGGGTEAFF. In nucleotides, the CDR3 is TGTGCCACCAGTGATCCCCAAGGCGGGGGAACTGAAGCTTTCTTT.

Concerning this clonotype itself: At one end, the junction sequence differs from germline, possibly due to a read error. The V gene is TRBV7-2, the J gene TRBJ2-5, with 7 bases lining up with TRBD2. The CDR3 contains 14 residues. From germline, CDR1 is SGHTA and CDR2 FQGNSA. Here the CDR3 reads CASSSGDYQEAQYF. As DNA, the CDR3 is TGTGCCAGCAGCTCCGGGGACTACCAAGAGGCCCAGTACTTC.

This clonotype was seen at least ten times. V gene TRBV3-1 combines with J gene TRBJ2-5; D call uncertain. CDR1 LGHDT and CDR2 YNNKEL come from the germline V gene (reference sequence). V was clipped by 1 base and J by 0 bases, with 6 bases between them. CDR3 length: 14 residues. The chain's CDR3 is CASSQGPYQETQYF. CDR3 DNA sequence: TGTGCCAGCAGCCAAGGGCCGTACCAAGAGACCCAGTACTTC.

This sequence joins TRBV5-1 and TRBJ2-2; D tentatively reads TRBD1 or TRBD2 (7 bases each). The germline gives CDR1 SGHRS, CDR2 YFSETQ. Deletions cut 2 bases from V and 5 bases from J, with 16 bases between. The CDR3 consists of 16 residues. CDR3 sequence (DNA): TGCGCCAGCAGCTTTCAACCTCAGGGGGGGACCGGGGAGCTGTTTTTT. Translating gives CASSFQPQGGTGELFF.

This clonotype was picked up many times. This sequence joins TRBV3-1 and TRBJ2-7, with 10 bases fitting TRBD1. Trimming at V came to 0 bases and at J to 9 bases, leaving 8 bases not matched to a gene. The CDR3 is 15 residues long. In germline, CDR1 is LGHDT, CDR2 YNNKEL (reference sequence). This CDR3 reads CASSQDGGTGDRQYF. CDR3 sequence (DNA): TGTGCCAGCAGCCAAGATGGGGGGACAGGGGATCGGCAGTACTTC.

Only a few counts were recorded for this clonotype. As DNA, the CDR3 is TGCAGTGGGCAGAGGGACCTTAATGAAAAACTGTTTTTT. Amino acid sequence: CSGQRDLNEKLFF. The chain carries TRBV20-1 and TRBJ1-4; maybe TRBD1 (5 bases). Trimming pared 7 bases from V and 4 bases from J, leaving 13 bases between. The CDR3 totals 13 residues. The germline V gene has CDR1 DFQATT and CDR2 SNEGSKA (reference sequence).